Shown below are 4 T cell receptor beta chains from a single sample sequenced in a study of blood T cell repertoires in COVID-19. The method was immunoSEQ multiplex PCR; TCRdb's version includes in-frame clones alone and lacks a portion of them. This sample has more than 200,000 clones, with approximately 83% found just once. The specimen sequenced was peripheral blood. These receptors all stem from a woman between 40 and 50 years old with active or convalescent COVID-19.

This clone was observed many times. The chain uses TRBV28 and TRBJ1-2, with no clear D. Germline V gene lookup returns CDR1 MDHEN and CDR2 SYDVKM. The CDR3 covers 13 residues. V was clipped by 2 bases and J by 1 base, with 5 bases between them. Here the CDR3 DNA reads TGTGCCAGCAGTTTAATCCGTAACTATGGCTACACCTTC. Residues: CASSLIRNYGYTF.

For this clone: A read error may account for a junction end that differs from germline. The rearrangement joins TRBV15 to TRBJ2-1; 7 bases line up with TRBD1. Per the germline V gene, CDR1 is LNHNV and CDR2 is YYDKDF (reference sequence). The CDR3 contains 14 residues. CDR3 DNA sequence: TGTGCCACCAGCAAAGACAGGGCCTACGATGAGCAGTTCTTC. It codes for CATSKDRAYDEQFF.

The rearrangement uses TRBV3-1 (or the pseudogene TRBV3-2) and TRBJ2-3, with 7 positions matching TRBD2. Germline loops: CDR1 LGHDT, CDR2 YNNKEL (reference sequence). The CDR3 length is 17 residues. Germline trimming cut 4 bases from V and 5 bases from J; bases unmatched to any gene: 15. CDR3 in amino acids: CASSLQSLTGGKDTQYF. The DNA of the CDR3 is TGTGCCAGCAGCCTCCAATCGCTCACGGGGGGAAAAGATACGCAGTATTTT.

The gene calls are TRBV21-1 and TRBJ2-7; the table calls TRBD2, which could not be checked here. TRBV21-1 corresponds to a pseudogene. This CDR3 spans 24 amino acids. For the CDR3, the DNA is TGTGCCAGCAGAACTAGCGGGGGTTTCCTACGAGCAGTACATGAAGCGGGGGTTTCCTACGAGCAGTACTTC. It encodes CASRTSGGFLRAVHEAGVSYEQYF.